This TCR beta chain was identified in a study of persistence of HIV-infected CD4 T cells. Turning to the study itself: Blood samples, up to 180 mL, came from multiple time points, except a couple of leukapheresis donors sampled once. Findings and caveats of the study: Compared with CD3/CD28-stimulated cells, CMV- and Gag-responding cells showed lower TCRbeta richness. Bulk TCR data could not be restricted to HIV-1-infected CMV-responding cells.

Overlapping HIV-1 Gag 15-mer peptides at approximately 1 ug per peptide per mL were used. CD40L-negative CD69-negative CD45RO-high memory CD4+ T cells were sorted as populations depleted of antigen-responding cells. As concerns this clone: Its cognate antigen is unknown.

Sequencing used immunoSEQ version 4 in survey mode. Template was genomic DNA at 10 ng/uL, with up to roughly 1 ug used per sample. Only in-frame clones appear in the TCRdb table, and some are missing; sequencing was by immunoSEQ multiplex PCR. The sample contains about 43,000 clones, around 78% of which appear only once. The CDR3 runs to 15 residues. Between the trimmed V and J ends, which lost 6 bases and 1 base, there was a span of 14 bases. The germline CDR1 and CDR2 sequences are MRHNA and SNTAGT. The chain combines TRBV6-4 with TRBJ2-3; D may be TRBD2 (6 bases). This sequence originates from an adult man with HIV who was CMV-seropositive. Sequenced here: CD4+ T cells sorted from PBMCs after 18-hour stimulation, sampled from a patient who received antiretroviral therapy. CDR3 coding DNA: TGTGCCAGCAGAAGGAACGGGGGAGGCACAGATACGCAGTATTTT. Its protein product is CASRRNGGGTDTQYF.